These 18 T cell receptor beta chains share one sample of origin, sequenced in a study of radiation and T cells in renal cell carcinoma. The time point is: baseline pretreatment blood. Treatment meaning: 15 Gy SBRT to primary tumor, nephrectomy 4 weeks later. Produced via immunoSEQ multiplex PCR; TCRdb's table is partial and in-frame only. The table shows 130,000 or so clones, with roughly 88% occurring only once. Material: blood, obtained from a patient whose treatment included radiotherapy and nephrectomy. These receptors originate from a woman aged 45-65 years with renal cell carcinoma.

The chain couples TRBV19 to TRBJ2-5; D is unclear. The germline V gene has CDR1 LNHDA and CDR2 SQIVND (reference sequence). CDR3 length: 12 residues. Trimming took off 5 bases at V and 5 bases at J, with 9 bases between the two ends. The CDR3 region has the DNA TGTGCCAGTAGTTTTCTTATGGAGACCCAGTACTTC. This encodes CASSFLMETQYF. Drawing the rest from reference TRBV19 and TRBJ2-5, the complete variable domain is DGGITQSPKYLFRKEGQNVTLSCEQNLNHDAMYWYRQDPGQGLRLIYYSQIVNDFQKGDIAEGYSVSREKKESFPLTVTSAQKNPTAFYLCASSFLMETQYFGPGTRLLVL.

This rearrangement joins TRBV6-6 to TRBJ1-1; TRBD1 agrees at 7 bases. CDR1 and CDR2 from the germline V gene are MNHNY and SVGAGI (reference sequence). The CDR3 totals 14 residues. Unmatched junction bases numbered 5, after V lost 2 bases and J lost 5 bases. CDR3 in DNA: TGTGCCAGCAGTTACACGACAGGGAGTACTGAAGCTTTCTTT. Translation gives CASSYTTGSTEAFF.

The DNA for the CDR3 is TGTGCCAGCAGCCGGGGACAAGGAAAACTGTTTTTT. This translates into CASSRGQGKLFF. This chain joins TRBV6-6 and TRBJ1-4; a weak D match, TRBD1 (6 bases). Trimming took 6 bases from V and 10 from J, leaving 12 bases between them. Germline CDR1 and CDR2: MNHNY and SVGAGI (reference sequence). CDR3 size: 12 residues.

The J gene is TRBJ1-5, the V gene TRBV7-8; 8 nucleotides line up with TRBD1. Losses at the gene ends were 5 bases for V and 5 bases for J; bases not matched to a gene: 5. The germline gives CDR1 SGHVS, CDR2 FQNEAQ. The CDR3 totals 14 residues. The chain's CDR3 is CASSPTGVHQPQHF. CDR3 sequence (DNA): TGTGCCAGCAGCCCGACAGGGGTGCATCAGCCCCAGCATTTT. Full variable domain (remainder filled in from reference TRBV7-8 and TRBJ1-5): GAGVSQSPRYKVAKRGQDVALRCDPISGHVSLFWYQQALGQGPEFLTYFQNEAQLDKSGLPSDRFFAERPEGSVSTLKIQRTQQEDSAVYLCASSPTGVHQPQHFGDGTRLSIL.

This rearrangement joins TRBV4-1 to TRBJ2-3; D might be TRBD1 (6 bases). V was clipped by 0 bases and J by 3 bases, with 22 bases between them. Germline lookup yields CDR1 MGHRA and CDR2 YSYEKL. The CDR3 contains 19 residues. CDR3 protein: CASSQERWVGQGTTDTQYF. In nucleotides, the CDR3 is TGCGCCAGCAGCCAAGAACGCTGGGTGGGGCAGGGGACGACAGATACGCAGTATTTT.

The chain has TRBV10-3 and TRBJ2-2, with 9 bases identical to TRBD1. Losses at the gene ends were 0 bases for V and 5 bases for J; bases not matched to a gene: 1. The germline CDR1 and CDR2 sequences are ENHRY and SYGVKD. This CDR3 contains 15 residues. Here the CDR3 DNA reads TGTGCCATCAGTGAGTCGGACAGGGGAACCGGGGAGCTGTTTTTT. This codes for CAISESDRGTGELFF.

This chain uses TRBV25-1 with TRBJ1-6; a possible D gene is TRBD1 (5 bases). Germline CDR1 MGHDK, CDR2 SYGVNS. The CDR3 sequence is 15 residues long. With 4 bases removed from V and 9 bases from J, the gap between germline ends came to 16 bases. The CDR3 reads CASSARGVSSSPLHF. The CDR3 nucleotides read TGTGCCAGCAGTGCCCGAGGGGTTTCTAGTTCACCCCTCCACTTT.

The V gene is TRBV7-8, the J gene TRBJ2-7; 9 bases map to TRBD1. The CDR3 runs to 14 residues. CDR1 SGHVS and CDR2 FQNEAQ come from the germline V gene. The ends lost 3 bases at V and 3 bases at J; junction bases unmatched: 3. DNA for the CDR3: TGTGCCAGCAGCTTGGAGGGACAGGGCTACGAGCAGTACTTC. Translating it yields CASSLEGQGYEQYF.

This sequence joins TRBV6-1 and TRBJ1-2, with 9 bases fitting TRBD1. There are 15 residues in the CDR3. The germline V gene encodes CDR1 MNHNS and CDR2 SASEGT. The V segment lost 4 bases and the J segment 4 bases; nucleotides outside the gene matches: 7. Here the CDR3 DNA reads TGTGCCAGCAGTGCCCGGGACAGGGAAGCCTATGGCTACACCTTC. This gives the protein CASSARDREAYGYTF.

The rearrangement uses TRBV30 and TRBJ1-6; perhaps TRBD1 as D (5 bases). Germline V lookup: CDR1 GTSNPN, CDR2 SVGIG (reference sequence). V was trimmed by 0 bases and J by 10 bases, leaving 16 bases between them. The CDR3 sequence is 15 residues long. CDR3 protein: CAWSVSVQAFSPLHF. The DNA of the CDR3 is TGTGCCTGGAGTGTGAGTGTACAGGCCTTCTCACCCCTCCACTTT.

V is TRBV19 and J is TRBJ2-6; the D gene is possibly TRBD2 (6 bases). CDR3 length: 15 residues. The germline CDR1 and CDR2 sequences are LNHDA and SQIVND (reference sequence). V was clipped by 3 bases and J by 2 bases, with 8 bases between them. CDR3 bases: TGTGCCAGTAGTATTCCGGGGGCTGGGGCCAACGTCCTGACTTTC. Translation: CASSIPGAGANVLTF.

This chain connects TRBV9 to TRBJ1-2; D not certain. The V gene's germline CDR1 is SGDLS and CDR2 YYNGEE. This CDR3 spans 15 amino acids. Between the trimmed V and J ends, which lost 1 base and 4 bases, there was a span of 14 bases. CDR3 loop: CASSVHLTSIYGYTF. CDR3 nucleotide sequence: TGTGCCAGCAGCGTACACTTGACGAGCATCTATGGCTACACCTTC.

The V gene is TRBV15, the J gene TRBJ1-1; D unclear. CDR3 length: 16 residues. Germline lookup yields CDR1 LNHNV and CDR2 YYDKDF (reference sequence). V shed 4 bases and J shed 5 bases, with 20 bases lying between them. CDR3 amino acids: CATSTLPQAPWTEAFF. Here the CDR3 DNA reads TGTGCCACCAGCACCCTACCGCAGGCTCCGTGGACTGAAGCTTTCTTT.

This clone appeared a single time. The CDR3 here is CASSLGPPGSGANVLTF. CDR3 nucleotide sequence: TGCGCCAGCAGCTTGGGGCCCCCAGGGTCTGGGGCCAACGTCCTGACTTTC. This sequence joins TRBV5-1 and TRBJ2-6, with D perhaps matching TRBD1 (5 bases). This CDR3 has 17 amino acids. Germline CDR1 and CDR2: SGHRS and YFSETQ. V shed 0 bases and J shed 1 base, with 11 bases lying between them.

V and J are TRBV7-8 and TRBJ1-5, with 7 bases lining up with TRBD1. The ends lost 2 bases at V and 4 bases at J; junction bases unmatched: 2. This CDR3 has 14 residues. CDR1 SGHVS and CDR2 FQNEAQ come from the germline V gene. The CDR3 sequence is CASSLQTGNQPQHF. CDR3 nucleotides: TGTGCCAGCAGCTTACAGACAGGGAATCAGCCCCAGCATTTT.

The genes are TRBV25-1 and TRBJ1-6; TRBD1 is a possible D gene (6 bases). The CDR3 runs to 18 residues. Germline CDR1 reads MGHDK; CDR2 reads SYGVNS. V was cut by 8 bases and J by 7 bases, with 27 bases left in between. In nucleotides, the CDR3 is TGTGCCAGCTCCCTCGGGGGGCAGGGCTTATACGGAAATTCACCCCTCCACTTT. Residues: CASSLGGQGLYGNSPLHF. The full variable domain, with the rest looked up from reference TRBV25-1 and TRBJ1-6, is EADIYQTPRYLVIGTGKKITLECSQTMGHDKMYWYQQDPGMELHLIHYSYGVNSTEKGDLSSESTVSRIRTEHFPLTLESARPSHTSQYLCASSLGGQGLYGNSPLHFGNGTRLTVT.

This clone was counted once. The CDR3 protein is CASSLELEDTNNEQFF. CDR3 bases: TGTGCCAGCAGCTTAGAGTTAGAAGATACGAACAATGAGCAGTTCTTC. This rearrangement joins TRBV7-2 to TRBJ2-1; no firm D call. CDR1 is SGHTA, CDR2 FQGNSA, per germline. CDR3 size: 16 residues. V lost 1 base to trimming and J lost 5 bases, with 15 bases between them. Full variable domain (remainder filled in from reference TRBV7-2 and TRBJ2-1): GAGVSQSPSNKVTEKGKDVELRCDPISGHTALYWYRQSLGQGLEFLIYFQGNSAPDKSGLPSDRFSAERTGGSVSTLTIQRTQQEDSAVYLCASSLELEDTNNEQFFGPGTRLTVL.

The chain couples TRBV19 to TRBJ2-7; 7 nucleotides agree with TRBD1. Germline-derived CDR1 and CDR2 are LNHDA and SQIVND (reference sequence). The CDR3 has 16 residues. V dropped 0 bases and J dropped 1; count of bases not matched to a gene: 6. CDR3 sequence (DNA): TGTGCCAGTAGTATAGATCTAAGACAGGGATCCTACGAGCAGTACTTC. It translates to CASSIDLRQGSYEQYF.